The count of the clone carrying this TCR beta chain is one. The V and J ends lost 4 bases and 0 bases respectively, with 6 bases between them. This CDR3 has 13 residues. Germline-derived CDR1 and CDR2 are LGHNA and YSLEER. The data derive from a study of blood T cell repertoires in COVID-19. Study at large: Samples representing acute and convalescent COVID-19 were sourced from the United States, Italy and Spain. T cells, B-cell-depleted T cells, or PBMCs supplied cDNA or gDNA.

As processed by the authors: Reference gene primer amplification gave nucleated cell count estimates. Only in-frame clones appear in the TCRdb table, and some are missing; sequencing was by immunoSEQ multiplex PCR. V, J and clone size reflect that table, while D and trimming were determined from the DNA. Here the sample spans 200,000 to 250,000 clones, 80% to 90% being singletons. The chain recombines TRBV4-3 with TRBJ2-5, with D possibly matching TRBD2 (5 bases). The sequence was collected from a man in his sixties with acute or convalescent COVID-19. Sequenced input: peripheral blood. CDR3 amino acids: CASSRTHQETQYF. In nucleotides, the CDR3 is TGCGCCAGCAGCCGGACTCACCAAGAGACCCAGTACTTC.